The TCR beta chain described here comes from a study of blood T cell repertoires in COVID-19. About the research overall: Acute-phase and convalescent COVID-19 samples originated in the United States, Italy and Spain. From T cells, B-cell-depleted T cells, or PBMCs came the material, which was cDNA or gDNA.

In the authors' workflow: Amplification of reference gene primers was used by the study to estimate nucleated cell counts. Only in-frame clones appear in the TCRdb table, and some are missing; sequencing was by immunoSEQ multiplex PCR. V, J and clone size were drawn from that table, and D and trimming were deduced from the DNA. The sample lists fewer than 350,000 clones; roughly 79% were seen once. This clone has a handful of counts. The CDR3 has 15 residues. V dropped 3 bases and J dropped 3 bases, with 9 bases sitting between them. Germline lookup yields CDR1 SEHNR and CDR2 FQNEAQ (reference sequence).

Sequencing was carried out using peripheral blood. The chain has TRBV7-9 and TRBJ1-6; D not resolved. The receptor was isolated from an older woman with active or convalescent COVID-19. CDR3 nucleotide sequence: TGTGCCAGCAGCTTTGGGAGAGTCTATAATTCACCCCTCCACTTT. This gives the protein CASSFGRVYNSPLHF.